Sequencing of this TCR beta chain was carried out in a study of a mutant IDH1 vaccine in newly diagnosed glioma. Study-wide background: Treated patients had a mean age of about 38 years and an approximately 62% male, 37.5% female split. Standard pretreatment was either radiotherapy, temozolomide, or, for most, radiochemotherapy with temozolomide. Study conclusions and caveats: Immune responses arising from the vaccine appeared in about 93% of patients.

Profiled with immunoSEQ multiplex PCR; TCRdb holds only in-frame clones, not every one. The table shows about 50,000 clones, with roughly 90% occurring only once. In the case of this clone: Its target is not known.

The CDR3 is 16 amino acids. Germline assignment: CDR1 MGHDK and CDR2 SYGVNS. V was cut by 2 bases and J by 1 base, with 14 bases left in between. Time point denoted: baseline, week 1 (first vaccination visit). Described treatment: pre-vaccination baseline after standard-of-care therapy. New IDH1-mutant, ATRX-lost WHO grade 3 or 4 astrocytomas occurred in donors. J is TRBJ1-1 and V is TRBV25-1; D might be TRBD1 (5 bases). This clonotype was obtained from a man in his forties with glioma. Material: PBMCs, obtained from a glioma patient treated with radiotherapy, temozolomide or both. The CDR3 bases are TGTGCCAGCAGTGAACGATCGGGACGGAAGAACACTGAAGCTTTCTTT. Its translation: CASSERSGRKNTEAFF.